This note documents a single TCR beta chain sequence. In germline, CDR1 is MDHEN, CDR2 SYDVKM. Deletions cut 6 bases from V and 2 bases from J, with 8 bases between. The CDR3 has 13 amino acids. The repertoire was sequenced with immunoSEQ multiplex PCR; TCRdb's copy has only in-frame clones and lacks some. The sample records about 270,000 clones, more than 80% being singletons. The data are from a study of blood T cell repertoires in COVID-19. Source material: PBMCs or T cells enriched from blood (not recorded which). The sequence derives from a woman aged 25 to 39 with acute COVID-19. This chain uses TRBV28 with TRBJ2-1; D is unclear. The CDR3 spells CASSEETYNEQFF. The DNA for the CDR3 is TGTGCCAGCAGCGAGGAAACCTACAATGAGCAGTTCTTC.